A single sample gave rise to the 12 T cell receptor beta chains below, sequenced in a study of shared clonotypes between healthy human individuals. Libraries were prepared by immunoSEQ multiplex PCR; TCRdb keeps only in-frame clonotypes and omits some of them. The data contain about 1.4 million clones, roughly 97% of them singletons. The specimen sequenced was naive CD4+ T cells sorted from blood. Subset defined: CD45RA+ positively selected. These receptors were obtained from a man younger than 40 in good health.

The rearrangement joins TRBV5-4 to TRBJ2-7; TRBD1 aligns across 8 bases. The CDR3 runs 15 residues. V trimming: 4 bases; J trimming: 0 bases; junction bases outside the gene matches: 6. Looked up from germline, CDR1 is SGHNT and CDR2 is YYREEE (reference sequence). Here the CDR3 DNA reads TGTGCCAGCAGCACGAGGACAGGGAACTCCTACGAGCAGTACTTC. Translating it yields CASSTRTGNSYEQYF.

The V call is TRBV21-1, the J call TRBJ2-7; TRBD1 is taken as the D call from the table, unchecked against the DNA. TRBV21-1 is assigned pseudogene status. The CDR3 runs to 14 residues. CDR3 protein: CASSKIGTGYEQYF. The CDR3 coding sequence is TGTGCCAGCAGCAAAATCGGAACAGGTTACGAGCAGTACTTC.

V usage is TRBV29-1 and J usage is TRBJ2-1, with a possible D match to TRBD1 (6 bases). The CDR3 is 12 residues long. The germline CDR1 and CDR2 sequences are SQVTM and ANQGSEA. With 4 bases removed from V and 9 bases from J, the gap between germline ends came to 13 bases. CDR3 region: CSVVRGNGEQFF. The CDR3 DNA reads as TGCAGCGTTGTCAGGGGTAATGGTGAGCAGTTCTTC.

About this clone: Other DNA sequences in the same sample also yield this CDR3. The gene calls are TRBV18 and TRBJ2-3; D gene uncertain. The germline CDR1 and CDR2 sequences are KGHSH and LQKENI. The CDR3 has 11 residues. Trimming removed 6 bases from V and 6 bases from J, with 7 bases in between. This CDR3 reads CASSPMDTQYF. In DNA form, the CDR3 reads TGTGCCAGCTCGCCCATGGATACGCAGTATTTT.

V usage is TRBV19 and J usage is TRBJ2-7, with D uncertain. The CDR3 runs 14 residues. Germline V lookup: CDR1 LNHDA, CDR2 SQIVND (reference sequence). Between the trimmed V and J ends, which lost 3 bases and 3 bases, there was a span of 12 bases. The CDR3 DNA sequence: TGTGCCAGTAGTATCTTAGACGGAAACTACGAGCAGTACTTC. Its translation: CASSILDGNYEQYF. The full variable domain, in which reference TRBV19 and TRBJ2-7 provide the parts outside the CDR3, is DGGITQSPKYLFRKEGQNVTLSCEQNLNHDAMYWYRQDPGQGLRLIYYSQIVNDFQKGDIAEGYSVSREKKESFPLTVTSAQKNPTAFYLCASSILDGNYEQYFGPGTRLTVT.

Points on this clone: Other DNA sequences in the sample encode the same CDR3. The chain uses TRBV14 and TRBJ1-1; TRBD1 aligns across 7 bases. This CDR3 contains 16 residues. Germline loops: CDR1 SGHDN, CDR2 FVKESK. Trimming at V came to 3 bases and at J to 0 bases, leaving 7 bases not matched to a gene. This CDR3 reads CASSQRGGRMNTEAFF. The CDR3 DNA reads as TGTGCCAGCAGCCAGAGAGGGGGCAGAATGAACACTGAAGCTTTCTTT.

This chain uses TRBV6-1 with TRBJ2-7; a possible D gene is TRBD1 (9 bases). Trimming took 10 bases from V and 2 from J, leaving 21 bases between them. There are 15 residues in the CDR3. Germline loops: CDR1 MNHNS, CDR2 SASEGT. The CDR3 bases are TGTGCCACTACCCGGGGGGGGACAGGGACCTACGAGCAGTACTTC. This translates into CATTRGGTGTYEQYF.

The chain carries TRBV5-8 and TRBJ2-2, with D tentatively TRBD2 (6 bases). The germline CDR1 and CDR2 sequences are SGHTS and YDEGEE. The CDR3 is 18 amino acids. Trimming took off 0 bases at V and 1 base at J, with 16 bases between the two ends. In DNA form, the CDR3 reads TGTGCCAGCAGCTTGGAGGCGGGACGAATAGAGAACACCGGGGAGCTGTTTTTT. Amino acid sequence: CASSLEAGRIENTGELFF.

Remarks on this clone: The identical CDR3 is also encoded by other nucleotide sequences in the sample. CDR3 amino acids: CASSLDRYNEQFF. In DNA form, the CDR3 reads TGTGCCAGCAGCTTGGACAGATACAATGAGCAGTTCTTC. The V call is TRBV7-2, the J call TRBJ2-1; TRBD1 might be the D (6 bases). CDR1 and CDR2 from the germline V gene are SGHTA and FQGNSA. The CDR3 runs to 13 residues. Between the trimmed V and J ends, which lost 3 bases and 4 bases, there was a span of 7 bases. Full variable domain (missing parts from reference TRBV7-2 and TRBJ2-1): GAGVSQSPSNKVTEKGKDVELRCDPISGHTALYWYRQSLGQGLEFLIYFQGNSAPDKSGLPSDRFSAERTGGSVSTLTIQRTQQEDSAVYLCASSLDRYNEQFFGPGTRLTVL.

V usage is TRBV29-1 and J usage is TRBJ2-2; a possible D gene is TRBD1 (6 bases). The germline V and J ends were trimmed by 7 bases and 2 bases, with 11 bases remaining between them. Germline V gene data show CDR1 as SQVTM and CDR2 as ANQGSEA. The CDR3 spans 13 residues. As DNA, the CDR3 is TGCAGCGGGAACAGGGAAAACACCGGGGAGCTGTTTTTT. Its translation: CSGNRENTGELFF.

The chain carries TRBV10-1 and TRBJ2-7; no definite D call. V dropped 8 bases and J dropped 0 bases, with 11 bases sitting between them. This CDR3 spans 13 amino acids. In germline, CDR1 is WNHNN, CDR2 SYGVQD (reference sequence). The CDR3 bases are TGCGCCAGCTCTCGGGCGTTCTCCTACGAGCAGTACTTC. Amino acids: CASSRAFSYEQYF.

The gene calls are TRBV15 and TRBJ2-2; D call uncertain. The CDR3 spans 13 residues. Looked up from germline, CDR1 is LNHNV and CDR2 is YYDKDF (reference sequence). Trimming shortened V by 1 base and J by 5 bases, and 5 bases separated the two germline ends. CDR3 bases: TGTGCCACCAGCAGAGCTTGGACCGGGGAGCTGTTTTTT. It is translated as CATSRAWTGELFF.